This T cell receptor beta chain was sequenced during a study of OX40 agonist ivuxolimab in advanced cancers. Whole-study context: Dose-escalation patients had hepatocellular carcinoma, melanoma, renal cell or head and neck cancer. Antecedent anti-PD-1, anti-PD-L1 or anti-CTLA-4 therapy was permissible, with roughly 40% having received some. Study conclusions and caveats: Among the lowest peripheral clonal expansion occurred in 0.1-3.0 mg/kg partial responders. Undetermined was the antigen specificity of the expanded peripheral T cells.

Only in-frame clones appear in the TCRdb table, and some are missing; sequencing was by immunoSEQ multiplex PCR. The top ten hold less than 0.2% of the sample, which has around 95,000 clones, approximately 90% seen once. To note about this clone: Its antigen is still unknown.

The sample consisted of CD4+ or CD8+ T cells sorted from blood, taken in a trial of the OX40 agonist ivuxolimab. This receptor was obtained from an adult with an advanced solid tumor such as melanoma, head and neck, liver or kidney cancer.

The CDR3 DNA reads as TGTGCCAGCAGCGTAGGGGCGGGAGGGAGCTCCTACGAGCAGTACTTC. Protein product: CASSVGAGGSSYEQYF. V and J are TRBV9 and TRBJ2-7; the match to TRBD2 covers 9 bases. The V segment lost 0 bases and the J segment 0 bases; nucleotides outside the gene matches: 4. Germline assignment: CDR1 SGDLS and CDR2 YYNGEE. This CDR3 has 16 residues.